This T cell receptor beta chain comes out of a study of T and B cells in COVID-19 patients. Whole-study context: Blood was sampled from COVID-19 patients who were either actively infected or recovered. Study-level results: Sorted SARS-CoV-2-responsive or tetramer+ T cells and CD4+, regulatory and CD8+ subsets were not yet sequenced. Of about 2,500 TCR clusters found only in the recovered cohort, 31 had low generation probability.

Multiplex PCR with BIOMED2 TRB-A/B primer pools amplified TRB rearrangements. TCRdb passed the multiplex PCR reads through MiXCR, listing each CDR3 protein once. This sample has under 20,000 distinct CDR3 sequences; 25% to 35% occur once, and the top ten carry 3.5% to 5.5%. The CDR3 loop spans 15 amino acids. Germline V gives CDR1 LNHDA, CDR2 SQIVND (reference sequence). Trimming took 4 bases from V and 1 from J; bases not matched to a gene: 6. Relative to its sample, this clonotype is medium-sized (0.01 to 0.1%). What it recognizes is unknown. Each TRB amplification used about 220-500 ng of genomic DNA from blood.

The sample taken for sequencing was blood. V usage is TRBV19 and J usage is TRBJ1-1; 7 bases align to TRBD1. The origin of this receptor is a human donor who had recovered from COVID-19. The CDR3: CASSKRQGTNTEAFF. As DNA, the CDR3 is TGTGCCAGTAGTAAACGACAGGGAACGAACACTGAAGCTTTCTTT.